This T cell receptor (beta chain) was captured in a study of CD8+ T cells in alopecia areata. Study-wide results and caveats: Alphabeta T cells residing in normal skin are also sequenced in scalp samples.

To note about this clone: No antigen is known for it.

The authors sorted CD4+ and CD8+ T cells from PBMCs. RNA, once extracted, was reverse transcribed into cDNA for use as the sequencing template. Data came from immunoSEQ multiplex PCR; TCRdb stores just in-frame clones and leaves some out. The table includes approximately 99,000 clones, roughly 64% detected once. This TCR derives from a human donor in good health. The specimen sequenced was CD8+ T cells sorted from blood.

CDR3 amino acids: CASTGNWNYENTIYF. The CDR3 DNA sequence: TGTGCCAGTACCGGGAATTGGAATTATGAAAACACCATATATTTT. V gene TRBV6-1 combines with J gene TRBJ1-3; no clear D. CDR3 size: 15 residues. Trimming cost V 9 bases and J 6 bases, with 21 bases left between them. Germline-derived CDR1 and CDR2 are MNHNS and SASEGT.